This T cell receptor beta chain was sequenced in a study of cytomegalovirus exposure and HLA in healthy donors. Primers included in the PCR were 60 Vbeta and 13 Jbeta primers. Assay used: immunoSEQ multiplex PCR; TCRdb lists only in-frame clones, some missing. This table has roughly 190,000 clones, 81% appearing once. V shed 4 bases and J 4 bases; nucleotides not matched to a gene: 16. The germline CDR1 and CDR2 sequences are SEHNR and FQNEAQ (reference sequence). The CDR3 is made up of 18 amino acids. The clonotype comes from a man aged 50 to 59 in good health and CMV-seronegative. The chain has TRBV7-9 and TRBJ1-2; 9 bases map to TRBD1. The sequenced material came from PBMCs. The CDR3 coding sequence is TGTGCCAGCAGCTGGACCCCAGGGGACAGGGCCCTGGTCTATGGCTACACCTTC. Translating gives CASSWTPGDRALVYGYTF.